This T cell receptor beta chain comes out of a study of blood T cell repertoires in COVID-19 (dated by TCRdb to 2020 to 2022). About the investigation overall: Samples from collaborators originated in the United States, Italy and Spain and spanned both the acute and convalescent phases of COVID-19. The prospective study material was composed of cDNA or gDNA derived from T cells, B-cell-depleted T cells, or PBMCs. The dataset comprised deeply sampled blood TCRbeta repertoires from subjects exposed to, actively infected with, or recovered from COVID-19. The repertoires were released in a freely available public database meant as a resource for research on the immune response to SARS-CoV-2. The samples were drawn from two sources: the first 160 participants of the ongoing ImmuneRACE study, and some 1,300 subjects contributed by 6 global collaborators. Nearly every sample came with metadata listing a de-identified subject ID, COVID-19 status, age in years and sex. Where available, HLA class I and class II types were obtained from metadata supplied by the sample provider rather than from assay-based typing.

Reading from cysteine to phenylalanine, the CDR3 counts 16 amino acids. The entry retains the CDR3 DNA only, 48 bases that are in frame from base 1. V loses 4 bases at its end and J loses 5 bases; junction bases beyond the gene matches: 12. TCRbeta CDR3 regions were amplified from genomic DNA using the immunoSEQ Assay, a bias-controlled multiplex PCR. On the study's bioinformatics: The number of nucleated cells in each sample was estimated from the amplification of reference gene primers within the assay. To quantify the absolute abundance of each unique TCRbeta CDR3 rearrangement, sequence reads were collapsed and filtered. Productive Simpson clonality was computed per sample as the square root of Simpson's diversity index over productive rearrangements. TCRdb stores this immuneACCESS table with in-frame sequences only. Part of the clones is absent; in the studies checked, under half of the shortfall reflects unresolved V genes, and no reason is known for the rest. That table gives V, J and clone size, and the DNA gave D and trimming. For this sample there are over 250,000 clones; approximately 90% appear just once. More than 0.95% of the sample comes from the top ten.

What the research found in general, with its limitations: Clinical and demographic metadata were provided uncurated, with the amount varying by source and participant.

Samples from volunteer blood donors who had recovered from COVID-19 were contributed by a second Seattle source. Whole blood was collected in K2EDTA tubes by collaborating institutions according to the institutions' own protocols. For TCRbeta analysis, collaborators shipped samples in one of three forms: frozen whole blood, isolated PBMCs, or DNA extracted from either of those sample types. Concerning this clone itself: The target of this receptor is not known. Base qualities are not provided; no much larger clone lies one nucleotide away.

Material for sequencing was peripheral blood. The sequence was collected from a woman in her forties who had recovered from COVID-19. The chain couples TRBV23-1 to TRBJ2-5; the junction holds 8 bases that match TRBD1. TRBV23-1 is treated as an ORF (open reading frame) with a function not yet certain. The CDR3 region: CASSPPRTGSGETQYF. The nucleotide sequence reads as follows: TGCGCCAGCAGTCCTCCTCGGACAGGGTCGGGGGAGACCCAGTACTTC.